A selection of T cell receptor beta chains follows, all from one sample in a study of shared clonotypes between healthy human individuals. Libraries were prepared by immunoSEQ multiplex PCR; TCRdb keeps only in-frame clonotypes and omits some of them. The data show around 2.1 million clones, around 95% seen once. The sample taken for sequencing was naive CD4+ T cells sorted from blood. The receptors originated from a man aged 18 to 29 in good health. Both conserved end residues are trimmed from each CDR3.

V	J	CDR3
TRBV9	TRBJ1-3	ASSVNWASGNTIY
TRBV6-1	TRBJ1-1	ASSVGVRGTEAF
TRBV25-1	TRBJ1-3	ASSESGSGGNTIY
TRBV18	TRBJ1-2	ASSAGTGTYGYT
TRBV5-6	TRBJ1-2	ASSLEGGGYGYT
TRBV5-1	TRBJ1-2	ASSEGTAVYGYT
TRBV7-2	TRBJ2-5	ASSLSSETQY
TRBV2	TRBJ1-1	ASRFGQVGNTEAF
TRBV4-3	TRBJ2-3	ASSRGQGVSTDTQY
TRBV20-1	TRBJ2-1	SARDIVEQF
TRBV10-3	TRBJ1-6	ATADSNSPLH
TRBV18	TRBJ1-6	ASSPPTGGNDSPLH
TRBV7-9	TRBJ2-3	ASSKGTRTDTQY
TRBV7-6	TRBJ2-2	ASSLFETDTGELF
TRBV7-2	TRBJ2-7	ASSLVGGREQY
TRBV4-1	TRBJ2-1	ASSQLAGGRRYEQF
TRBV7-2	TRBJ2-1	ASRSEASSGEQF
TRBV10-1	TRBJ1-1	ASSPGTGEAF
TRBV27	TRBJ2-1	ASSLGQGPYNEQF
TRBV5-6	TRBJ2-1	ASSPTSGRYNEQF
TRBV27	TRBJ2-5	ASSLLAAPETQY
TRBV6-1	TRBJ2-7	ASSDSGVIYEQY
TRBV7-8	TRBJ2-5	ASTKRGQGETQY
TRBV5-1	TRBJ2-3	ASSLRLAGGRSASTDTQY
TRBV28	TRBJ1-5	ASTPGGNSNQPQH
TRBV13	TRBJ1-2	ASSLDVFNLH
TRBV6-5	TRBJ1-3	ASSGQELTGNTIY
TRBV25-1	TRBJ1-2	ASSELGRGYGYT
TRBV5-4	TRBJ1-2	ASRSGQLTNYGYT
TRBV10-3	TRBJ1-4	AAGAEGEKLF
TRBV7-8	TRBJ2-3	ASSLARGLSSTDTQY
TRBV7-9	TRBJ1-1	ASSLDGTTDTEAF
TRBV4-1	TRBJ1-6	ASSQDKGSPLH
TRBV27	TRBJ2-5	ASSLSTWGETQY
TRBV11-2	TRBJ1-2	ASSLVPGVRGYT
TRBV7-2	TRBJ2-1	ASSSSLAGGYEQF
TRBV4-3	TRBJ1-4	ASSQSTQSDRKLF
TRBV29-1	TRBJ2-7	SALPVAYEQY
TRBV6-1	TRBJ2-7	ASSEAGGAKPYEQY
TRBV18	TRBJ2-4	ASSPELQFLDKNIQY
TRBV12-5	TRBJ2-7	ASGLTGLAYEQY
TRBV20-1	TRBJ2-7	SARDDYEQY
TRBV5-6	TRBJ1-2	ASSLSTGGAVYGYT
TRBV5-5	TRBJ1-3	ASSRGQLTGNTIY
TRBV30	TRBJ2-1	AWSGARTSGSSNEQF
TRBV12-2	TRBJ2-5	ASRLRVGETQY
TRBV5-1	TRBJ2-5	ASSSQGGGFEETQY
TRBV2	TRBJ2-3	ASRAGDTQY
TRBV2	TRBJ2-2	ASRPTTNTGELF
TRBV6-5	TRBJ2-7	ASGRLAGYEQY
TRBV30	TRBJ1-2	AWSGEGRDGYT
TRBV6-5	TRBJ1-5	ASSSRWNNQPQH
TRBV6-4	TRBJ1-1	ASRETGGTEAF
TRBV5-4	TRBJ2-5	ASSPQPGQSQETQY
TRBV18	TRBJ2-2	ASSPGLAGNTGELF
TRBV7-9	TRBJ2-2	ASSVTGPNTGELF
TRBV10-3	TRBJ2-7	AISERESYEQY